These 32 T cell receptor beta chains share one sample of origin, sequenced in a study of shared clonotypes between healthy human individuals. Repertoires were generated with immunoSEQ multiplex PCR, while TCRdb's copy carries only in-frame clones and drops some. This table holds some 2,000,000 clones, about 95% found once. The material sequenced was naive CD4+ T cells sorted from blood. Specified subset: CD45RA+ positively selected. These receptors came from a young man in good health.

The V call is TRBV10-3, the J call TRBJ1-2; D gene ambiguous. V was trimmed by 0 bases and J by 4 bases, leaving 6 bases between them. The length of the CDR3 is 13 residues. Germline V gene lookup returns CDR1 ENHRY and CDR2 SYGVKD. The CDR3 region is CAISESDVYGYTF. The CDR3 DNA is TGTGCCATCAGTGAGTCGGACGTCTATGGCTACACCTTC.

This chain connects TRBV2 to TRBJ2-2; tentatively, D is TRBD2 (5 bases). Trimming removed 7 bases from V and 3 bases from J, with 9 bases in between. Germline V gives CDR1 SNHLY, CDR2 FYNNEI. CDR3 length: 13 residues. The CDR3, as DNA: TGTGCCAGCACGAAGGGAGACACCGGGGAGCTGTTTTTT. It yields the protein CASTKGDTGELFF.

The chain employs TRBV9 and TRBJ2-2, with a weak D call TRBD2 (6 bases). The CDR3 sequence is 16 residues long. V was cut by 6 bases and J by 0 bases, with 15 bases left in between. Germline-derived CDR1 and CDR2 are SGDLS and YYNGEE. DNA for the CDR3: TGTGCCAGCACTGCGGGGCAGAACGCGAACACCGGGGAGCTGTTTTTT. Residues: CASTAGQNANTGELFF.

In nucleotides, the CDR3 is TGTGCAAGTCGTCCTAACAGGGGGCGGACGGAGACCCAGTACTTC. Its translation: CASRPNRGRTETQYF. The chain uses TRBV12-2 and TRBJ2-5; the DNA was not compared with TRBD1, the D call given in the table. TRBV12-2 is recorded as a pseudogene. The CDR3 extends over 15 amino acids.

This chain uses TRBV7-9 with TRBJ2-1, with a weak D call TRBD2 (6 bases). Germline V lookup: CDR1 SEHNR, CDR2 FQNEAQ (reference sequence). The CDR3 has 16 residues. Trimming cost V 3 bases and J 6 bases, with 18 bases left between them. The CDR3 sequence: CASSFRDSLGLNEQFF. The CDR3 DNA sequence: TGTGCCAGCAGCTTCCGGGACTCCCTTGGCCTCAATGAGCAGTTCTTC.

A few counts support this clone. This sequence joins TRBV5-8 and TRBJ1-2, with 7 bases fitting TRBD1. The germline gives CDR1 SGHTS, CDR2 YDEGEE. CDR3 size: 15 residues. V shed 0 bases, J shed 4 bases, and the junction held 6 bases outside the gene matches. The CDR3 bases are TGTGCCAGCAGCTTGGTTATGACAGGGTCCTATGGCTACACCTTC. The encoded protein is CASSLVMTGSYGYTF.

J is TRBJ1-4 and V is TRBV28; D not certain. The germline CDR1 and CDR2 sequences are MDHEN and SYDVKM. This CDR3 region has 16 residues. Trimming removed 3 bases from V and 5 bases from J, with 16 bases in between. DNA for the CDR3: TGTGCCAGCAGTTTTAGTTTTGTCTCGGGGAATGAAAAACTGTTTTTT. This sequence encodes CASSFSFVSGNEKLFF.

This sequence joins TRBV10-3 and TRBJ2-5; 7 bases are a match to TRBD1. Unmatched junction bases numbered 10, after V lost 3 bases and J lost 9 bases. The CDR3 runs to 14 residues. CDR1 and CDR2 (germline): ENHRY, SYGVKD. The CDR3 nucleotides read TGTGCCATCAGTGATGAGGGGGCGGGCAAGGCCCAGTACTTC. The encoded protein is CAISDEGAGKAQYF.

V gene TRBV5-4 combines with J gene TRBJ1-2; possible D gene TRBD1, 5 bases. Trimming took off 0 bases at V and 6 bases at J, with 12 bases between the two ends. The CDR3 totals 14 residues. Germline CDR1 and CDR2: SGHNT and YYREEE (reference sequence). The CDR3 DNA reads as TGTGCCAGCAGCTTGGGGCAGGGAATAAATGGCTACACCTTC. Protein sequence: CASSLGQGINGYTF. Using reference TRBV5-4 and TRBJ1-2 for the parts outside the CDR3, the full variable domain is ETGVTQSPTHLIKTRGQQVTLRCSSQSGHNTVSWYQQALGQGPQFIFQYYREEENGRGNFPPRFSGLQFPNYSSELNVNALELDDSALYLCASSLGQGINGYTFGSGTRLTVV.

This chain links TRBV7-2 with TRBJ2-1, with D unresolved. Trimming took 0 bases from V and 5 from J, leaving 14 bases between them. Germline V gene lookup returns CDR1 SGHTA and CDR2 FQGNSA. The CDR3 is 16 amino acids. The CDR3 loop reads CASSLASHGYNNEQFF. The CDR3 DNA reads as TGTGCCAGCAGCTTAGCCTCCCACGGGTACAACAATGAGCAGTTCTTC. Supplemented by reference TRBV7-2 and TRBJ2-1, the full variable domain reads GAGVSQSPSNKVTEKGKDVELRCDPISGHTALYWYRQSLGQGLEFLIYFQGNSAPDKSGLPSDRFSAERTGGSVSTLTIQRTQQEDSAVYLCASSLASHGYNNEQFFGPGTRLTVL.

This sequence joins TRBV5-4 and TRBJ1-1; TRBD1 matches at 9 bases. V lost 7 bases to trimming and J lost 1 base; unmatched junction nucleotides: 14. Germline V gene data show CDR1 as SGHNT and CDR2 as YYREEE (reference sequence). The CDR3 totals 17 residues. CDR3 coding DNA: TGTGCCAGCTACCCGTTAGGACAGGGGCGCGGGAACACTGAAGCTTTCTTT. Translated, it gives CASYPLGQGRGNTEAFF.

This clone turned up a few times. V and J are TRBV7-9 and TRBJ1-6; TRBD1 is a possible D gene (5 bases). The CDR3 has 15 amino acids. The germline V and J ends were trimmed by 5 bases and 7 bases, with 15 bases remaining between them. From germline, CDR1 is SEHNR and CDR2 FQNEAQ (reference sequence). The CDR3 DNA reads TGTGCCAGCAGCCTACAGGTTGATTGGAATTCACCCCTCCACTTT. This translates into CASSLQVDWNSPLHF.

V gene TRBV27 combines with J gene TRBJ2-3; 13 nucleotides align to TRBD2. The CDR3 is 18 residues long. The V gene end was trimmed by 7 bases and the J gene end by 1 base; junction bases not matched to a gene: 11. The germline V gene has CDR1 MNHEY and CDR2 SMNVEV (reference sequence). The CDR3 sequence is CASTRTSGSRVGTDTQYF. The CDR3 DNA follows: TGTGCCAGCACCCGGACTAGCGGGAGTCGAGTGGGCACAGATACGCAGTATTTT.

The chain is built from TRBV7-9 and TRBJ1-2; the D gene is possibly TRBD1 (6 bases). Germline CDR1 and CDR2: SEHNR and FQNEAQ (reference sequence). The ends were cut back, 1 base at V and 4 bases at J, with 10 bases in the middle. The CDR3 contains 14 residues. The CDR3 protein is CASSLETGTYGYTF. CDR3 DNA sequence: TGTGCCAGCAGCTTAGAGACAGGAACCTATGGCTACACCTTC.

The chain combines TRBV7-2 with TRBJ2-3, with unresolved D. CDR3 length: 14 residues. Trimming removed 1 base at V and 7 bases at J, with 12 bases between. CDR1 is SGHTA and CDR2 is FQGNSA in the germline V gene. Here the CDR3 reads CASSLEVAPHTQYF. CDR3 in DNA: TGTGCCAGCAGCTTAGAGGTGGCACCTCATACGCAGTATTTT.

The chain links TRBV11-2 to TRBJ1-1; 8 nucleotides line up with TRBD1. Germline V gene lookup returns CDR1 SGHAT and CDR2 FQNNGV. The CDR3 extends over 16 amino acids. The J segment lost 4 bases and the V segment lost 0 bases, leaving 7 bases of the junction unmatched. The CDR3 sequence: CASSLDRPGGVTEAFF. The CDR3, as DNA: TGTGCCAGCAGCTTAGATCGCCCAGGGGGCGTCACTGAAGCTTTCTTT.

The chain's CDR3 is CASSLLGGTSQGQETQYF. The DNA of the CDR3 is TGTGCCAGCAGCCTCCTCGGAGGAACGTCCCAGGGGCAAGAGACCCAGTACTTC. The J gene is TRBJ2-5, the V gene TRBV7-9, with TRBD1 as a possible D gene (6 bases). The CDR3 has 18 residues. Germline V CDR1 and CDR2: SEHNR, FQNEAQ (reference sequence). V lost 5 bases and J lost 2, with 24 bases in between.

The table lists this clone with a count of one. The chain employs TRBV5-6 and TRBJ2-7; D ambiguous. CDR1 and CDR2 (germline): SGHDT, YYEEEE. The CDR3 runs 12 residues. V was trimmed by 3 bases and J by 4 bases, leaving 8 bases between them. CDR3 residues: CASSSRPYEQYF. CDR3 bases: TGTGCCAGCAGCTCACGTCCTTACGAGCAGTACTTC.

This clone was detected once. This chain links TRBV25-1 with TRBJ2-1; 8 nucleotides align to TRBD2. V lost 6 bases to trimming and J lost 1 base; unmatched junction nucleotides: 8. The CDR3 loop spans 16 amino acids. The germline V gene encodes CDR1 MGHDK and CDR2 SYGVNS. In nucleotides, the CDR3 is TGTGCCAGCAGCGCGACCGGGACTAGGTCCTACAATGAGCAGTTCTTC. Amino acids: CASSATGTRSYNEQFF.

The chain recombines TRBV6-5 with TRBJ1-4, with D uncertain. Germline V gene lookup returns CDR1 MNHEY and CDR2 SVGAGI. V was trimmed by 6 bases and J by 4 bases, leaving 12 bases between them. CDR3 length: 14 residues. The CDR3 loop reads CASRGQGHNEKLFF. CDR3 DNA: TGTGCCAGCAGAGGGCAAGGGCATAATGAAAAACTGTTTTTT.

V usage is TRBV7-9 and J usage is TRBJ2-2, with 8 nucleotides matching TRBD1. Germline V gene sequence: CDR1 SEHNR, CDR2 FQNEAQ (reference sequence). The V gene end was trimmed by 5 bases and the J gene end by 4 bases; junction bases not matched to a gene: 3. CDR3 size: 14 residues. CDR3 protein: CASSTDRATGELFF. The CDR3 DNA follows: TGTGCCAGCAGCACGGACAGGGCCACCGGGGAGCTGTTTTTT. Supplemented by reference TRBV7-9 and TRBJ2-2, the full variable domain reads DTGVSQNPRHKITKRGQNVTFRCDPISEHNRLYWYRQTLGQGPEFLTYFQNEAQLEKSRLLSDRFSAERPKGSFSTLEIQRTEQGDSAMYLCASSTDRATGELFFGEGSRLTVL.

This clone has only one observation. Additional DNA sequences in this sample encode the identical CDR3. The rearrangement joins TRBV6-1 to TRBJ2-5; D gene ambiguous. CDR1 and CDR2 from the germline V gene are MNHNS and SASEGT. The CDR3 consists of 10 residues. Trimming removed 8 bases at V and 5 bases at J, with 6 bases between. Written as DNA, the CDR3 is TGTGCCAGCGGGCGGGAGACCCAGTACTTC. Its protein product is CASGRETQYF.

The rearrangement uses TRBV5-1 and TRBJ2-7, with D uncertain. CDR3 length: 11 residues. V was cut by 5 bases and J by 3 bases, with 6 bases left in between. CDR1 and CDR2 from the germline V gene are SGHRS and YFSETQ. The CDR3 nucleotides read TGCGCCAGCAGGGGCTACTACGAGCAGTACTTC. Translation gives CASRGYYEQYF.

The chain has TRBV5-1 and TRBJ2-5; 8 nucleotides align to TRBD2. The junction had 8 bases not matched to a gene; V was cut back by 1 base and J by 3 bases. There are 16 residues in the CDR3. Germline V gene sequence: CDR1 SGHRS, CDR2 YFSETQ. The CDR3 coding sequence is TGCGCCAGCAGCTTGTTTGAGCGGGGGATAAAAGAGACCCAGTACTTC. This sequence encodes CASSLFERGIKETQYF.

Note on this clone: This same CDR3 is encoded by further DNA sequences in the sample. The chain carries TRBV18 and TRBJ1-4; tentatively, D is TRBD1 (6 bases). The CDR3 runs 12 residues. The V end was cut by 5 bases, the J end by 7 bases, with 8 bases between. Germline CDR1 and CDR2: KGHSH and LQKENI. CDR3 residues: CASSLQGEKLFF. DNA of the CDR3: TGTGCCAGCTCATTACAGGGTGAAAAACTGTTTTTT.

The chain couples TRBV19 to TRBJ2-2; weak D call: TRBD2 (5 bases). The V gene's germline CDR1 is LNHDA and CDR2 SQIVND (reference sequence). Trimming took 10 bases from V and 4 from J, leaving 19 bases between them. CDR3 length equals 15 residues. The DNA for the CDR3 is TGTGCCACCCCCCTAGCTGAGGAAGGCACCGGGGAGCTGTTTTTT. Protein: CATPLAEEGTGELFF.

The J gene is TRBJ2-7, the V gene TRBV5-1, with D perhaps matching TRBD2 (6 bases). V was trimmed by 4 bases and J by 2 bases, leaving 19 bases between them. Per the germline V gene, CDR1 is SGHRS and CDR2 is YFSETQ. The CDR3 covers 16 residues. CDR3: CASSPRASASPYEQYF. CDR3 sequence (DNA): TGCGCCAGCAGCCCGAGGGCTAGCGCATCACCCTACGAGCAGTACTTC.

In regard to this clone: Given a much more abundant clone one base away, this may be a read error. V and J are TRBV30 and TRBJ1-6; TRBD1 matches 9 bases. The CDR3 consists of 15 residues. Looked up from germline, CDR1 is GTSNPN and CDR2 is SVGIG (reference sequence). This CDR3 is CAWSVGTGYNSPFHF. The DNA for the CDR3 is TGTGCCTGGAGTGTTGGGACAGGGTATAATTCACCCTTCCACTTT.

V is TRBV7-9 and J is TRBJ1-2, with D uncertain. Germline V gives CDR1 SEHNR, CDR2 FQNEAQ (reference sequence). This CDR3 comprises 15 residues. Trimming cost V 5 bases and J 1 base, with 14 bases left between them. The CDR3 here is CASSLTQRNNYGYTF. As DNA, the CDR3 is TGTGCCAGCAGCCTAACGCAGCGAAATAACTATGGCTACACCTTC.

V usage is TRBV5-8 and J usage is TRBJ1-6; D perhaps matches TRBD1 (5 bases). The V and J ends lost 1 base and 6 bases respectively, with 26 bases between them. The CDR3 is 20 residues long. CDR1 is SGHTS and CDR2 is YDEGEE in the germline V gene. This chain's CDR3 is CASSLNRHGGEVLRNSPLHF. CDR3 DNA sequence: TGTGCCAGCAGCTTGAATCGGCACGGGGGAGAGGTCCTGCGTAATTCACCCCTCCACTTT.

The V and J genes are TRBV10-3 and TRBJ1-2; 9 nucleotides line up with TRBD1. Germline V CDR1 and CDR2: ENHRY, SYGVKD. V lost 5 bases, J lost 3 bases, and 7 bases stayed unmatched. This CDR3 is 15 amino acids long. The CDR3 is CAISPGTGFDYGYTF. The CDR3 DNA reads as TGTGCCATCAGTCCCGGGACAGGGTTCGACTATGGCTACACCTTC.

This chain links TRBV27 with TRBJ1-3; D is undetermined. This CDR3 spans 12 amino acids. Germline assignment: CDR1 MNHEY and CDR2 SMNVEV (reference sequence). Trimming took 6 bases from V and 4 from J, leaving 7 bases between them. The CDR3 is CASRAPGNTIYF. DNA of the CDR3: TGTGCCAGCAGGGCCCCCGGAAACACCATATATTTT.